This TCR beta chain was documented in a study of PD-1 blockade in classical Hodgkin lymphoma. For the study at large: A 3 mg/kg intravenous dose of nivolumab was received by patients every 2 weeks. Findings of the study overall: Reports indicated that newly diagnosed patients had lower baseline TCR diversity than healthy donors did. Similar baseline diversity was found in complete responders and newly diagnosed patients. What drove the repertoire differences, possibly disease activity or prior therapy, has not been defined.

Sequencing was performed with immunoSEQ multiplex PCR; in TCRdb, only in-frame clones are kept and a portion is missing. In the table there are tens of thousands of clones, around 89% of which are singletons. Regarding this clone: The antigen remains undetermined.

Every patient experienced relapse after autologous stem cell transplantation, and brentuximab vedotin exposure varied. Germline lookup yields CDR1 SGHDT and CDR2 YYEEEE. V lost 0 bases and J 2 bases, leaving 7 bases between the germline ends. The CDR3 has 14 residues. The chain combines TRBV5-6 with TRBJ2-3; D unclear. The clonotype comes from a human donor with classical Hodgkin lymphoma. The sample in question was peripheral blood mononuclear cells (PBMCs), obtained at baseline. CDR3 bases: TGTGCCAGCAGCTTGGTACCTCCCACAGATACGCAGTATTTT. Translating gives CASSLVPPTDTQYF. Full variable domain (remainder filled in from reference TRBV5-6 and TRBJ2-3): DAGVTQSPTHLIKTRGQQVTLRCSPKSGHDTVSWYQQALGQGPQFIFQYYEEEERQRGNFPDRFSGHQFPNYSSELNVNALLLGDSALYLCASSLVPPTDTQYFGPGTRLTVL.